The 31 T cell receptor beta chains reported below all come from one sample, sequenced in a study of PD-L1 blockade in urothelial cancer. Clones were sequenced by immunoSEQ multiplex PCR, and TCRdb holds only the in-frame ones, with some missing. Of about 30,000 clones listed, roughly 80% were seen once; the top ten hold 2.5% to 3.5%. Time point here: peripheral blood 6 weeks after treatment start. The sample here was PBMCs, taken around atezolizumab (anti-PD-L1) treatment. These receptors originate from a man between 65 and 85 years old with urothelial cancer.

The genes are TRBV10-3 and TRBJ2-3; 11 positions match TRBD2. The CDR3 extends over 14 amino acids. The J segment lost 2 bases and the V segment lost 10 bases, leaving 5 bases of the junction unmatched. Germline loops: CDR1 ENHRY, CDR2 SYGVKD. DNA of the CDR3: TGTGCCACCCGACTAGCGGGGATCACAGATACGCAGTATTTT. Protein sequence: CATRLAGITDTQYF.

The chain joins TRBV6-5 to TRBJ2-7; 8 bases are a match to TRBD1. This CDR3 has 15 residues. Germline CDR1 reads MNHEY; CDR2 reads SVGAGI. After removal of 5 bases from V and 3 bases from J, the junction contained 9 bases not matched to a gene. DNA for the CDR3: TGTGCCAGCAGTCCAGGGGGCGCCGGTAACTACGAGCAGTACTTC. This gives the protein CASSPGGAGNYEQYF.

The CDR3 DNA follows: TGTGCCAGTGCCCGTCAGATGTCCAATGAGCAGTTCTTC. Amino acids: CASARQMSNEQFF. The chain employs TRBV19 and TRBJ2-1; D is unclear. This CDR3 comprises 13 residues. The germline CDR1 and CDR2 sequences are LNHDA and SQIVND (reference sequence). With 8 bases removed from V and 6 bases from J, the gap between germline ends came to 14 bases.

V gene TRBV15 combines with J gene TRBJ1-5; 7 nucleotides agree with TRBD1. This CDR3 comprises 16 residues. The J segment lost 7 bases and the V segment lost 4 bases, leaving 13 bases of the junction unmatched. Germline V lookup: CDR1 LNHNV, CDR2 YYDKDF (reference sequence). The CDR3 region is CATSIRHRGSGQPQHF. Here the CDR3 DNA reads TGTGCCACCAGCATCCGACACAGGGGTTCAGGCCAGCCCCAGCATTTT.

In its sample, this clone was seen a few times. The V gene is TRBV19, the J gene TRBJ2-2; 10 nucleotides align to TRBD2. Germline V gene sequence: CDR1 LNHDA, CDR2 SQIVND (reference sequence). V shed 6 bases, J shed 3 bases, and the junction held 4 bases outside the gene matches. The CDR3 contains 15 residues. The CDR3 here is CASRRAGGYTGELFF. CDR3 nucleotide sequence: TGTGCCAGTAGGAGAGCGGGAGGGTACACCGGGGAGCTGTTTTTT.

This sequence joins TRBV6-6 and TRBJ1-3; D ambiguous. Germline CDR1 and CDR2: MNHNY and SVGAGI (reference sequence). This CDR3 contains 14 residues. Trimming removed 8 bases at V and 2 bases at J, with 13 bases between. The CDR3 is CASWSGLTGNTIYF. The CDR3 nucleotides are TGTGCCAGCTGGTCTGGACTGACTGGAAACACCATATATTTT.

This chain uses TRBV5-6 with TRBJ1-1; no clear D gene. The germline V gene has CDR1 SGHDT and CDR2 YYEEEE. Between the trimmed V and J ends, which lost 4 bases and 3 bases, there was a span of 13 bases. This CDR3 has 14 amino acids. The CDR3: CASSARIVDTEAFF. Written as DNA, the CDR3 is TGTGCCAGCAGCGCCAGGATTGTTGACACTGAAGCTTTCTTT.

CDR3 bases: TGTGCCAGCAGCCTTAACGCGGGGATCGTCGGAAACACCATATATTTT. Translating it yields CASSLNAGIVGNTIYF. The V and J genes are TRBV7-8 and TRBJ1-3; no clear D gene. The CDR3 has 16 amino acids. Trimming stripped 5 bases from V and 4 bases from J, with 18 bases between. CDR1 and CDR2 (germline): SGHVS, FQNEAQ.

The V call is TRBV5-4, the J call TRBJ2-1, with TRBD2 identical over 10 bases. J lost 5 bases, V lost 3 bases, and 11 bases had no gene match. The length of the CDR3 is 17 residues. Germline lookup yields CDR1 SGHNT and CDR2 YYREEE (reference sequence). The CDR3 nucleotides read TGTGCCAGCAGCTCCCCCAGCAGCGGGAGGGCCAACAATGAGCAGTTCTTC. Amino acids: CASSSPSSGRANNEQFF.

V usage is TRBV7-3 and J usage is TRBJ1-1; D unclear. CDR1 is SGHTA and CDR2 is FQGTGA in the germline V gene. The V end lost 4 bases, the J end lost 5 bases, and 11 bases lay between the germline ends. This CDR3 is 13 amino acids long. CDR3 DNA sequence: TGTGCCAGCAGCTACGGTCCGGGAACTGAAGCTTTCTTT. This translates into CASSYGPGTEAFF.

This clone was seen a single time. The genes are TRBV7-2 and TRBJ2-2; 8 bases are a match to TRBD2. The V gene end was trimmed by 5 bases and the J gene end by 4 bases; junction bases not matched to a gene: 9. Per the germline V gene, CDR1 is SGHTA and CDR2 is FQGNSA. CDR3 size: 16 residues. The CDR3 nucleotides are TGTGCCAGCAGCCCTCGGGGGGGGCTAATCACCGGGGAGCTGTTTTTT. Its protein product is CASSPRGGLITGELFF.

The chain couples TRBV5-1 to TRBJ1-2, with 8 bases lining up with TRBD1. Germline trimming cut 4 bases from V and 5 bases from J; bases unmatched to any gene: 4. This CDR3 is 13 amino acids long. Germline CDR1 and CDR2: SGHRS and YFSETQ. This chain's CDR3 is CASSEGQAYGYTF. In DNA, the CDR3 is TGCGCCAGCAGCGAGGGACAGGCGTATGGCTACACCTTC.

The chain carries TRBV28 and TRBJ2-6; TRBD1 matches 9 bases. With V trimmed by 4 bases and J by 0 bases, 7 bases remained unmatched. Germline V CDR1 and CDR2: MDHEN, SYDVKM. The CDR3 runs 18 residues. The CDR3 DNA follows: TGTGCCAGCAGTTCCCCGGGACAGGGATTCTCTGGGGCCAACGTCCTGACTTTC. Protein: CASSSPGQGFSGANVLTF.

This clone came up a few times. The chain has TRBV19 and TRBJ2-2; D gene unclear. CDR1 and CDR2 from the germline V gene are LNHDA and SQIVND (reference sequence). The CDR3 runs to 12 residues. Trimming pared 10 bases from V and 3 bases from J, leaving 9 bases between. This CDR3 is CATTPDTGELFF. CDR3 sequence (DNA): TGTGCCACAACCCCGGACACCGGGGAGCTGTTTTTT.

The chain is built from TRBV5-3 and TRBJ2-1, with 15 bases fitting TRBD2. TRBV5-3 is classed as an ORF, of uncertain function. Trimming removed 5 bases from V and 4 bases from J; junction bases left unmatched: 10. This CDR3 has 18 amino acids. The CDR3 region is CARSFGLAGGFGYNEQFF. CDR3 nucleotide sequence: TGTGCCAGAAGTTTCGGACTAGCGGGGGGGTTTGGTTACAATGAGCAGTTCTTC.

Regarding this clone: The sample has other DNA sequences that encode this CDR3 too. The DNA for the CDR3 is TGTGCCAGCAGCCCGACCGGGAAGGAAAAACTGTTTTTT. Residues: CASSPTGKEKLFF. The V and J genes are TRBV7-6 and TRBJ1-4; no clear D gene. The CDR3 length is 13 residues. Germline CDR1 and CDR2: SGHVS and FNYEAQ. The V gene lost 5 bases and the J gene lost 8 bases, with 12 bases spanning the gap.

The V and J genes are TRBV7-3 and TRBJ2-5, with D possibly TRBD1 on 6 matching bases. The CDR3 sequence is 13 residues long. The V and J ends lost 5 bases and 5 bases respectively, with 12 bases between them. Germline values: CDR1 SGHTA, CDR2 FQGTGA. DNA of the CDR3: TGTGCCAGCAGCGGTCGGCAGGGGGAGACCCAGTACTTC. The encoded protein is CASSGRQGETQYF.

This rearrangement joins TRBV27 to TRBJ2-3, with D maybe TRBD1 (5 bases). CDR3 length: 15 amino acids. The V gene lost 4 bases and the J gene lost 4 bases, with 15 bases spanning the gap. Germline V gives CDR1 MNHEY, CDR2 SMNVEV (reference sequence). The CDR3 DNA is TGTGCCAGCAGTTGGGTGCAGGGAAGCGCAGATACGCAGTATTTT. Its translation is CASSWVQGSADTQYF.

The chain is built from TRBV29-1 and TRBJ2-7, with TRBD1 identical over 9 bases. The junction had 8 bases not matched to a gene; V was cut back by 7 bases and J by 7 bases. The CDR3 has 12 residues. Germline V CDR1 and CDR2: SQVTM, ANQGSEA. The DNA for the CDR3 is TGCAGCGCAGGGACAGGGCTGGGTGAGCAGTACTTC. Protein product: CSAGTGLGEQYF.

The J gene is TRBJ2-5, the V gene TRBV25-1, with unresolved D. The CDR3 runs to 13 residues. CDR1 is MGHDK, CDR2 SYGVNS, per germline. V lost 1 base and J 5 bases, leaving 8 bases between the germline ends. CDR3 region: CASSESPLETQYF. The CDR3 DNA sequence: TGTGCCAGCAGTGAATCCCCCCTGGAGACCCAGTACTTC.

The rearrangement joins TRBV7-6 to TRBJ2-1; 9 bases are shared with TRBD1. This CDR3 region has 20 residues. Germline trimming cut 5 bases from V and 1 base from J; bases unmatched to any gene: 18. Germline V lookup: CDR1 SGHVS, CDR2 FNYEAQ. The DNA of the CDR3 is TGTGCCAGCAGCCAGGGAAGGACAGGGGTAACGGGGAGGTCCTACAATGAGCAGTTCTTC. Protein sequence: CASSQGRTGVTGRSYNEQFF.

Only a few counts were recorded for this clone. The CDR3: CASSLALADTGELFF. The CDR3 DNA is TGTGCCAGCAGCTTAGCGCTAGCGGACACCGGGGAGCTGTTTTTT. The chain combines TRBV7-2 with TRBJ2-2, with 7 bases identical to TRBD2. The CDR3 consists of 15 residues. J was trimmed by 3 bases and V by 0 bases; bases with no gene match: 1. Germline V gene data show CDR1 as SGHTA and CDR2 as FQGNSA. The variable domain in full, completed from reference TRBV7-2 and TRBJ2-2, reads GAGVSQSPSNKVTEKGKDVELRCDPISGHTALYWYRQSLGQGLEFLIYFQGNSAPDKSGLPSDRFSAERTGGSVSTLTIQRTQQEDSAVYLCASSLALADTGELFFGEGSRLTVL.

This chain links TRBV12-5 with TRBJ2-5, with 11 bases that match TRBD1. This CDR3 has 14 amino acids. The junction had 4 bases not matched to a gene; V was cut back by 7 bases and J by 3 bases. Germline V CDR1 and CDR2: LGHNT, FRNRAP. CDR3: CASAGQGAEETQYF. In DNA form, the CDR3 reads TGTGCTAGTGCCGGACAGGGGGCTGAAGAGACCCAGTACTTC.

This chain uses TRBV19 with TRBJ2-7, with TRBD1 matching over 7 bases. This CDR3 is built from 14 residues. Germline lookup yields CDR1 LNHDA and CDR2 SQIVND (reference sequence). The V gene end was trimmed by 6 bases and the J gene end by 2 bases; junction bases not matched to a gene: 7. The CDR3 bases are TGTGCCAGTAGACCCGGGACAGTACCCTACGAGCAGTACTTC. The encoded protein is CASRPGTVPYEQYF.

The rearrangement joins TRBV28 to TRBJ1-5; D not certain. Germline CDR1 and CDR2: MDHEN and SYDVKM. The CDR3 has 15 amino acids. V lost 3 bases and J 0 bases, leaving 9 bases between the germline ends. The CDR3 nucleotides read TGTGCCAGCAGTTTGGGCCCGAATAGCAATCAGCCCCAGCATTTT. Amino acids: CASSLGPNSNQPQHF. The complete variable domain, with remaining parts taken from reference TRBV28 and TRBJ1-5, reads DVKVTQSSRYLVKRTGEKVFLECVQDMDHENMFWYRQDPGLGLRLIYFSYDVKMKEKGDIPEGYSVSREKKERFSLILESASTNQTSMYLCASSLGPNSNQPQHFGDGTRLSIL.

The V call is TRBV19, the J call TRBJ1-1, with D possibly TRBD1 on 6 matching bases. Germline values: CDR1 LNHDA, CDR2 SQIVND (reference sequence). The V end lost 2 bases, the J end lost 1 base, and 11 bases lay between the germline ends. CDR3 size: 15 residues. As DNA, the CDR3 is TGTGCCAGTAGTATATGGGCAGGGGAGAACACTGAAGCTTTCTTT. Translated: CASSIWAGENTEAFF. Together with reference TRBV19 and TRBJ1-1, the CDR3 gives the full variable domain: DGGITQSPKYLFRKEGQNVTLSCEQNLNHDAMYWYRQDPGQGLRLIYYSQIVNDFQKGDIAEGYSVSREKKESFPLTVTSAQKNPTAFYLCASSIWAGENTEAFFGQGTRLTVV.

V is TRBV9 and J is TRBJ2-5; the match to TRBD1 covers 7 bases. Germline V CDR1 and CDR2: SGDLS, YYNGEE. Trimming cost V 1 base and J 10 bases; bases outside gene matches: 16. The CDR3 extends over 16 amino acids. For the CDR3, the DNA is TGTGCCAGCAGCGTATCACCAGGGGCGGGCCCAGGGGGCCAGTACTTC. This encodes CASSVSPGAGPGGQYF.

A single count supports this clone. The CDR3 coding sequence is TGTGCCACCAGCAGAGATCTCCAGGCGTCTTACGAGCAGTACTTC. Translated, it gives CATSRDLQASYEQYF. V and J are TRBV15 and TRBJ2-7; D is unclear. V shed 0 bases and J shed 4 bases, with 13 bases lying between them. This CDR3 is 15 amino acids long. Germline assignment: CDR1 LNHNV and CDR2 YYDKDF (reference sequence).

V usage is TRBV6-1 and J usage is TRBJ2-5, with D possibly matching TRBD2 (7 bases). Trimming cost V 7 bases and J 4 bases, with 13 bases left between them. This CDR3 is 13 amino acids long. The germline gives CDR1 MNHNS, CDR2 SASEGT. CDR3: CASKGGPGETQYF. The CDR3 DNA is TGTGCCAGCAAGGGGGGGCCTGGAGAGACCCAGTACTTC.

The V gene is TRBV6-5, the J gene TRBJ1-5; 8 nucleotides agree with TRBD1. The CDR3 loop spans 15 amino acids. Germline values: CDR1 MNHEY, CDR2 SVGAGI. V lost 4 bases to trimming and J lost 0 bases; unmatched junction nucleotides: 2. The CDR3: CASSSTGVSNQPQHF. For the CDR3, the DNA is TGTGCCAGCAGTTCGACAGGGGTTAGCAATCAGCCCCAGCATTTT.

A few counts support this clone. The V and J genes are TRBV5-1 and TRBJ2-1; D might be TRBD2 (6 bases). CDR3 size: 18 residues. Trimming took off 3 bases at V and 7 bases at J, with 26 bases between the two ends. Germline-derived CDR1 and CDR2 are SGHRS and YFSETQ. This CDR3 is CASSSDGFHGRIGNEQFF. CDR3 coding DNA: TGCGCCAGCAGCTCAGACGGGTTTCACGGGAGAATTGGGAATGAGCAGTTCTTC.